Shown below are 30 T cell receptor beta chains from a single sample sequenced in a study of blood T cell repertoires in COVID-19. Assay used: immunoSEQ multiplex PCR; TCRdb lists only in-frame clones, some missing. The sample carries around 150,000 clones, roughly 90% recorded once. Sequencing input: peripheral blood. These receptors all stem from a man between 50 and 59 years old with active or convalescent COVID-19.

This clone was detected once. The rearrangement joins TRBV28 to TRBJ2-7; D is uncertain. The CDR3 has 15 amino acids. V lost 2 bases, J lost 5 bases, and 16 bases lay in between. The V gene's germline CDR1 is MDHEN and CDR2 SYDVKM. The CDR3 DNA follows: TGTGCCAGCAGTTTAGGAGAGGTCTGGCCAAACGAGCAGTACTTC. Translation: CASSLGEVWPNEQYF.

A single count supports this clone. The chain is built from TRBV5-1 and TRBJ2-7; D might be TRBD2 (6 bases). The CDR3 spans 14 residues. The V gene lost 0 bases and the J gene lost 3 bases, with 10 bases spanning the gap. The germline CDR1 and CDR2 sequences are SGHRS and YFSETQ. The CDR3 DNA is TGCGCCAGCAGCTTGGAAGGGACTTACTACGAGCAGTACTTC. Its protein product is CASSLEGTYYEQYF.

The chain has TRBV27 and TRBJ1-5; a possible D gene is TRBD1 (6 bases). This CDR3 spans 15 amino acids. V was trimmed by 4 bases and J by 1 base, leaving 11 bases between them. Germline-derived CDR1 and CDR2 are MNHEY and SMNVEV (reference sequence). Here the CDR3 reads CASSSRTESNQPQHF. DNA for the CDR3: TGTGCCAGCAGTTCGCGGACAGAGAGCAATCAGCCCCAGCATTTT.

In DNA, the CDR3 is TGTGCCAGCAGCCCAGGTAACCCTAACAATGAGCAGTTCTTC. This translates into CASSPGNPNNEQFF. The V and J genes are TRBV9 and TRBJ2-1, with no clear D. CDR3 length equals 14 residues. Per the germline V gene, CDR1 is SGDLS and CDR2 is YYNGEE. Trimming took 4 bases from V and 5 from J, leaving 13 bases between them.

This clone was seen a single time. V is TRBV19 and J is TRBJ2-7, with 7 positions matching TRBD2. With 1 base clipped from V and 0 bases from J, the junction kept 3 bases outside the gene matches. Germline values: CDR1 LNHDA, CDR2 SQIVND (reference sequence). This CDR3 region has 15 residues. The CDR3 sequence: CASSIAGGSSYEQYF. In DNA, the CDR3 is TGTGCCAGTAGTATAGCGGGCGGGAGCTCCTACGAGCAGTACTTC. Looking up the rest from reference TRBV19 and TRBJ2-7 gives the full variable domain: DGGITQSPKYLFRKEGQNVTLSCEQNLNHDAMYWYRQDPGQGLRLIYYSQIVNDFQKGDIAEGYSVSREKKESFPLTVTSAQKNPTAFYLCASSIAGGSSYEQYFGPGTRLTVT.

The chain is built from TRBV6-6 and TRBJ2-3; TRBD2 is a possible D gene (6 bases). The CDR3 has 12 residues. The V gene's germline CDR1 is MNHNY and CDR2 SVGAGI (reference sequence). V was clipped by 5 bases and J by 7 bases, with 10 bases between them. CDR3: CASSPEGNTQYF. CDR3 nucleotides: TGTGCCAGCAGTCCGGAGGGGAATACGCAGTATTTT.

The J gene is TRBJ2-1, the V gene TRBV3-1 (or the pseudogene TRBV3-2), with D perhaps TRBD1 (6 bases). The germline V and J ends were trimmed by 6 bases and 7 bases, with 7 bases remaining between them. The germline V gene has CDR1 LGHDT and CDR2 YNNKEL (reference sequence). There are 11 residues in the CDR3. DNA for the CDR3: TGTGCCAGCAGAGGACAGAATGAGCAGTTCTTC. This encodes CASRGQNEQFF.

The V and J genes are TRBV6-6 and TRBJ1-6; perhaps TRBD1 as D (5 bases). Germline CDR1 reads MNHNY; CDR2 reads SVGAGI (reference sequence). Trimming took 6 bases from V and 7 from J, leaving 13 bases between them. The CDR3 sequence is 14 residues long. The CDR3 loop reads CASRAGRKNSPLHF. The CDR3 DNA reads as TGTGCCAGCAGAGCGGGACGGAAAAATTCACCCCTCCACTTT.

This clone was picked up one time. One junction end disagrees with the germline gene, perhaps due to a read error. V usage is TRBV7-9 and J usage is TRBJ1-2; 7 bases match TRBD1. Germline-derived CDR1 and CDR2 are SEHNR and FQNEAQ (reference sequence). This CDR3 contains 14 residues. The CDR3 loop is CASSLAGTDYGYTF. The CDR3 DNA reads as TGTGCCAGCAGCCTAGCCGGGACAGATTATGGCTACACCTTC.

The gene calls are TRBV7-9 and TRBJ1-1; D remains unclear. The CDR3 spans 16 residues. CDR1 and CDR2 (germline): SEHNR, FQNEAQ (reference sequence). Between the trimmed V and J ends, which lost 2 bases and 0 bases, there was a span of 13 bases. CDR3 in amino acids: CASSLPGFGMNTEAFF. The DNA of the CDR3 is TGTGCCAGCAGCTTACCAGGTTTCGGAATGAACACTGAAGCTTTCTTT.

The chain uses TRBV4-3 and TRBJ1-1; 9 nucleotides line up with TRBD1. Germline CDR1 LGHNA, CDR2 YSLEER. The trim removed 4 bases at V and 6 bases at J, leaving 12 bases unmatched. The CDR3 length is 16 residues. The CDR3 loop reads CASSRAGTGMGSEAFF. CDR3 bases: TGCGCCAGCAGCCGAGCTGGGACAGGGATGGGCTCTGAAGCTTTCTTT.

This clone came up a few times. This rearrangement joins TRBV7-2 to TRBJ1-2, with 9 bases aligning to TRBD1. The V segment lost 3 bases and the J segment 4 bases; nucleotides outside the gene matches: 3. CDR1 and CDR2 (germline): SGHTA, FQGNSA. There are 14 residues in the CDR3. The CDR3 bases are TGTGCCAGCAGCTTGACAGGGGGAGGCTATGGCTACACCTTC. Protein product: CASSLTGGGYGYTF.

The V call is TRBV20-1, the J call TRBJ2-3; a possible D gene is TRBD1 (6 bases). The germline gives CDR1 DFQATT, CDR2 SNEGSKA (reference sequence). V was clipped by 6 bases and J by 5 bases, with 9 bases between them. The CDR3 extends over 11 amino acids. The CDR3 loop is CSAIRGDTQYF. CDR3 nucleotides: TGCAGTGCAATCAGGGGAGATACGCAGTATTTT.

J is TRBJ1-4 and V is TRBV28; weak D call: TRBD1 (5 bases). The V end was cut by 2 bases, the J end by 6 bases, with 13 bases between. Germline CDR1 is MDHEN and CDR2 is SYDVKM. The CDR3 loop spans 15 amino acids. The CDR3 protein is CASSLPRGGYEKLFF. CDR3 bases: TGTGCCAGCAGTTTACCCCGCGGGGGTTATGAAAAACTGTTTTTT.

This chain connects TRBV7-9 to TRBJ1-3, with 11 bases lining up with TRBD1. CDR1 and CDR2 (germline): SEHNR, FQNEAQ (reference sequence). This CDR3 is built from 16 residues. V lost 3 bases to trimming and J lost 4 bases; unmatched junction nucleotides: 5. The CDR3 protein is CASSFDGQGAGNTIYF. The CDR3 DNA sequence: TGTGCCAGCAGCTTTGACGGACAGGGGGCGGGAAACACCATATATTTT.

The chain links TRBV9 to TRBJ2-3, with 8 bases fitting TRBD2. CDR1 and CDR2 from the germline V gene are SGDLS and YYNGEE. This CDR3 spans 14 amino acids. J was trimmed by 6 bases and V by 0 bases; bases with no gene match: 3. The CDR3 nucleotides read TGTGCCAGCAGCGTAGCCGGGAGGGCCGATACGCAGTATTTT. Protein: CASSVAGRADTQYF.

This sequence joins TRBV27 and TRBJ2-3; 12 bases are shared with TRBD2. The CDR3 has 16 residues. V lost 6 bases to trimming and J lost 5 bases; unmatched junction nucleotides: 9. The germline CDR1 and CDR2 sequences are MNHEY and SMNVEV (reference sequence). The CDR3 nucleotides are TGTGCCAGCAGCCCCCGGCTAGCGGGAGGGAAAGATACGCAGTATTTT. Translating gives CASSPRLAGGKDTQYF.

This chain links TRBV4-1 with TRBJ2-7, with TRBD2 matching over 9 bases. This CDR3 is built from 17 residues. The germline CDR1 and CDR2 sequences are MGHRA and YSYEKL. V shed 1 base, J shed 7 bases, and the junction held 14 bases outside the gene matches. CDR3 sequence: CASSQGIALAGLGEQYF. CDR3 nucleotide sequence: TGCGCCAGCAGCCAAGGAATCGCACTAGCGGGTTTAGGGGAGCAGTACTTC.

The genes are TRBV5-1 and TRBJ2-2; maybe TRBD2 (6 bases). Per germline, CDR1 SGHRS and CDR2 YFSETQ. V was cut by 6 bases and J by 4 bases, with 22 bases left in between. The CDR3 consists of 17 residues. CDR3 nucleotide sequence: TGCGCCAGCACGCAAAACCGGCCAGGGAGGACCACCGGGGAGCTGTTTTTT. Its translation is CASTQNRPGRTTGELFF.

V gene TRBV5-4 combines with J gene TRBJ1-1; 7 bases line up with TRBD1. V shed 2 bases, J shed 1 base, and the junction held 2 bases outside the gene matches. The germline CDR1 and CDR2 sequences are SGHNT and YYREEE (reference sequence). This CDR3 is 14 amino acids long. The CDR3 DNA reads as TGTGCCAGCAGCTTTACAGGGGAGAACACTGAAGCTTTCTTT. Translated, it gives CASSFTGENTEAFF. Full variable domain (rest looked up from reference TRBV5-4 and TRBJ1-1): ETGVTQSPTHLIKTRGQQVTLRCSSQSGHNTVSWYQQALGQGPQFIFQYYREEENGRGNFPPRFSGLQFPNYSSELNVNALELDDSALYLCASSFTGENTEAFFGQGTRLTVV.

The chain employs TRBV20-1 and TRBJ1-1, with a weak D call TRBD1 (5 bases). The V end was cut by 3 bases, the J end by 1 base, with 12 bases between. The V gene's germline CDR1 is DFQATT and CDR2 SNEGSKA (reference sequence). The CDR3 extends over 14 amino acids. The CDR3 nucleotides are TGCAGTGCTAGTGGAGGCAGGGCGAACACTGAAGCTTTCTTT. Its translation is CSASGGRANTEAFF.

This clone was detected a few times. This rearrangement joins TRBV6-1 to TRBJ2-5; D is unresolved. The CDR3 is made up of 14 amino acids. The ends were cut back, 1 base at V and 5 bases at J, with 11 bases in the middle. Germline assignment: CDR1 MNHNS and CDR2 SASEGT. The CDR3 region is CASSEVGIGETQYF. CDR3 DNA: TGTGCCAGCAGTGAAGTCGGCATCGGGGAGACCCAGTACTTC.

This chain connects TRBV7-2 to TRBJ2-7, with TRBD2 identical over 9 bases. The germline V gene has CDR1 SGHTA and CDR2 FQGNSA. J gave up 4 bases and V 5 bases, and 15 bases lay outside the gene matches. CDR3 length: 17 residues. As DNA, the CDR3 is TGTGCCAGCAGCAAAAACCCAATAGGGCTAGCGGGATACGAGCAGTACTTC. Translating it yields CASSKNPIGLAGYEQYF. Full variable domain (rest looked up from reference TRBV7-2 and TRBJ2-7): GAGVSQSPSNKVTEKGKDVELRCDPISGHTALYWYRQSLGQGLEFLIYFQGNSAPDKSGLPSDRFSAERTGGSVSTLTIQRTQQEDSAVYLCASSKNPIGLAGYEQYFGPGTRLTVT.

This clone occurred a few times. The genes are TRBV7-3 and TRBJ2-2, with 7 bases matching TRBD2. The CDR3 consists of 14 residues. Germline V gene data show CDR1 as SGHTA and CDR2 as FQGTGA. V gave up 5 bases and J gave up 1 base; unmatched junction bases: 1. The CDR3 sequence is CASSPSGNTGELFF. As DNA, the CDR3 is TGTGCCAGCAGCCCTAGCGGGAACACCGGGGAGCTGTTTTTT.

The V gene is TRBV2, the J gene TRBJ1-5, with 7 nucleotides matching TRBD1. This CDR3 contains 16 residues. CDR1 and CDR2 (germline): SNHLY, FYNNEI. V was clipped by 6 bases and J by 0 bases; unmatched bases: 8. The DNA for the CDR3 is TGTGCCAGCAGACCACAGGGGTCCCTTAGCAATCAGCCCCAGCATTTT. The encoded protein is CASRPQGSLSNQPQHF.

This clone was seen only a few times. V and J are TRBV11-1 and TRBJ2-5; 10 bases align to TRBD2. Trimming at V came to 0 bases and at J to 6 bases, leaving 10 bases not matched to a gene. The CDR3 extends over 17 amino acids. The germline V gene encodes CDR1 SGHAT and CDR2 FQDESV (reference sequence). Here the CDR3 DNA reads TGTGCCAGCAGCTTAGCGAGTACGGCTAGCGGGAGAAAGACCCAGTACTTC. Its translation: CASSLASTASGRKTQYF. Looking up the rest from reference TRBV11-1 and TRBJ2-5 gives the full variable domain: EAEVAQSPRYKITEKSQAVAFWCDPISGHATLYWYRQILGQGPELLVQFQDESVVDDSQLPKDRFSAERLKGVDSTLKIQPAELGDSAMYLCASSLASTASGRKTQYFGPGTRLLVL.

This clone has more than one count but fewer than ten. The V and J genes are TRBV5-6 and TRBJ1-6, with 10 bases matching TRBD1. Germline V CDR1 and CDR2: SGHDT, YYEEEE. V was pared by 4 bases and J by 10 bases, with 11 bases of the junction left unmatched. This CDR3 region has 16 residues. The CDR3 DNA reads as TGTGCCAGCAGCCTAGGACCCCGGGACAGGGGCTCACCCCTCCACTTT. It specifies CASSLGPRDRGSPLHF.

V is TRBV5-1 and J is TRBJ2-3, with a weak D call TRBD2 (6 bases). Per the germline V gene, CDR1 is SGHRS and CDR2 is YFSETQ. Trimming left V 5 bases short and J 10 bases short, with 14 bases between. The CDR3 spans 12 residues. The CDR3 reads CASRLGGLSQYF. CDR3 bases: TGCGCCAGCAGACTAGGAGGGCTATCGCAGTATTTT.

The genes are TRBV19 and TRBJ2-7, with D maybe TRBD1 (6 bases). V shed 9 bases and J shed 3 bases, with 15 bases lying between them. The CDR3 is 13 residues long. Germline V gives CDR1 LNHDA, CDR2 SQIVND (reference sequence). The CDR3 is CASRTGPDYEQYF. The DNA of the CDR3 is TGTGCCAGCCGCACAGGGCCGGACTACGAGCAGTACTTC. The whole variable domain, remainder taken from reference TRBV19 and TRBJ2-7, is DGGITQSPKYLFRKEGQNVTLSCEQNLNHDAMYWYRQDPGQGLRLIYYSQIVNDFQKGDIAEGYSVSREKKESFPLTVTSAQKNPTAFYLCASRTGPDYEQYFGPGTRLTVT.

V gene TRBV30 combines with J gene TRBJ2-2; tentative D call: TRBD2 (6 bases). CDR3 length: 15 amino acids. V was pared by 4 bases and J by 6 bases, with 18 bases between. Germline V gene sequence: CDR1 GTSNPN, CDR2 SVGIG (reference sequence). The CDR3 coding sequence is TGTGCCTGGACCGGCGGGATAGGGAGGTCCGGGGAGCTGTTTTTT. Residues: CAWTGGIGRSGELFF.